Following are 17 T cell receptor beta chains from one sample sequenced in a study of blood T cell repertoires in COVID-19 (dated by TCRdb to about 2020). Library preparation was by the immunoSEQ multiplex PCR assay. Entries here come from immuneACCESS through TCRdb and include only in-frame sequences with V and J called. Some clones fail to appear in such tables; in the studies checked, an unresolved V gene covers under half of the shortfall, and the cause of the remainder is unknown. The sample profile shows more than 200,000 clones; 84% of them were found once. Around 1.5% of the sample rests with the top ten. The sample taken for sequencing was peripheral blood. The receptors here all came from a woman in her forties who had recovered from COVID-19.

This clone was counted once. The CDR3, as DNA: TGTGCCAGCAGTGAAACAGGGACTAAGGGCTACACCTTC. Translated, it gives CASSETGTKGYTF. The chain has TRBV2 and TRBJ1-2; D is perhaps TRBD1 (6 bases). The germline CDR1 and CDR2 sequences are SNHLY and FYNNEI. With 2 bases removed from V and 8 bases from J, the gap between germline ends came to 12 bases. This CDR3 is built from 13 residues.

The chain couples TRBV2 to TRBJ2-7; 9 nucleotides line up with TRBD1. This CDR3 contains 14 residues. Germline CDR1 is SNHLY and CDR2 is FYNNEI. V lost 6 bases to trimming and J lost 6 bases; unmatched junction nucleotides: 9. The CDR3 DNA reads TGTGCCAGCAGAACCGGGACAGGGTTTAGCGAGCAGTACTTC. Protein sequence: CASRTGTGFSEQYF.

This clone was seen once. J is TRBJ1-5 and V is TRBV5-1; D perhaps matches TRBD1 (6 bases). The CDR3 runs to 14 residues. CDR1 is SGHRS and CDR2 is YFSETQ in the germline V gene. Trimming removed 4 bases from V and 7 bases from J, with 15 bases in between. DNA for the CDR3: TGCGCCAGCAGCCCTGGGTCAGGGGACCAGCCCCAGCATTTT. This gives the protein CASSPGSGDQPQHF.

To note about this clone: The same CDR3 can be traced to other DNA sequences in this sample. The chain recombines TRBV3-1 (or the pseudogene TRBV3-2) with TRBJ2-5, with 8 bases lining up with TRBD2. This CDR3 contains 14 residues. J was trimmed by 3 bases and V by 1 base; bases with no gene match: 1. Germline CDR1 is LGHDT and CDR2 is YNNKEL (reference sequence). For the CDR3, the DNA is TGTGCCAGCAGCCAAGGAGCGGGGGAAGAGACCCAGTACTTC. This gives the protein CASSQGAGEETQYF.

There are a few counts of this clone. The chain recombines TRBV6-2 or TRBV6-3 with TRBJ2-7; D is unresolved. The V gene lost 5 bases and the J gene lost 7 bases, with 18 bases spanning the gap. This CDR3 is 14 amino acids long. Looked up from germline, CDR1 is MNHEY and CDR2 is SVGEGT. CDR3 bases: TGTGCCAGCAGTCAGACTGGATCTTCGAGGGAGCAGTACTTC. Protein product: CASSQTGSSREQYF.

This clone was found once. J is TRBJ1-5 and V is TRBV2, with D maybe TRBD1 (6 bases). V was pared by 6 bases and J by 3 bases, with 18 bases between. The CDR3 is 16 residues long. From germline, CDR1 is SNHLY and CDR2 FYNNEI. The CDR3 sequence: CASRYRAASLNQPQHF. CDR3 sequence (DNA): TGTGCCAGCAGGTACAGGGCCGCCAGCCTCAATCAGCCCCAGCATTTT.

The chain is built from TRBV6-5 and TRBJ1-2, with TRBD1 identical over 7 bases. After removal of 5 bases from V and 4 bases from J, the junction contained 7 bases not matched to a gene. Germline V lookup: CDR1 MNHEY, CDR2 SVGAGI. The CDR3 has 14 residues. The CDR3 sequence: CASSRETGSYGYTF. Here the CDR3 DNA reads TGTGCCAGCAGTCGGGAGACAGGGTCCTATGGCTACACCTTC.

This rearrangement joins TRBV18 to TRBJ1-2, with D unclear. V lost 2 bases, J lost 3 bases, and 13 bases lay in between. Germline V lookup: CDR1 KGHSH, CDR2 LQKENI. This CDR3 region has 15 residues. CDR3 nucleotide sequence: TGTGCCAGCTCACCATCGGCAGACATCGACTATGGCTACACCTTC. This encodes CASSPSADIDYGYTF.

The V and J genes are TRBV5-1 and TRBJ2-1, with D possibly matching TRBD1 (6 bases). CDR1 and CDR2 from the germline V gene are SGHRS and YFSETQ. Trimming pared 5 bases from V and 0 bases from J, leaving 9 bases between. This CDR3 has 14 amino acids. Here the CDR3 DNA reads TGCGCCAGCAGTCAGGACAGCTCCTACAATGAGCAGTTCTTC. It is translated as CASSQDSSYNEQFF.

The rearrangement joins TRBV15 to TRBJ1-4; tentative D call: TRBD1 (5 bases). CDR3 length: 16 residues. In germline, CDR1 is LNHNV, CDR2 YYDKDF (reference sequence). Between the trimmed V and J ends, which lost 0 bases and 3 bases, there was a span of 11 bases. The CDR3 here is CATSRDLGGANEKLFF. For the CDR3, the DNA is TGTGCCACCAGCAGAGATCTGGGGGGGGCTAATGAAAAACTGTTTTTT.

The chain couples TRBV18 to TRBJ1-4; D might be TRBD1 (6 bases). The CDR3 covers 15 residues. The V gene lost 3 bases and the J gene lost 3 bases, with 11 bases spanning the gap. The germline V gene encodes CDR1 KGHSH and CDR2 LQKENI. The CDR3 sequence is CASSPGTISNEKLFF. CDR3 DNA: TGTGCCAGCTCACCTGGGACAATCTCTAATGAAAAACTGTTTTTT.

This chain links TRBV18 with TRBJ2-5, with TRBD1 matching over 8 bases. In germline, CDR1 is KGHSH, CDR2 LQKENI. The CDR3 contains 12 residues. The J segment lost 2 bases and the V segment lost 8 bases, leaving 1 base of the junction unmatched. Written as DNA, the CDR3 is TGTGCCAGCGGACAGGGACAAGAGACCCAGTACTTC. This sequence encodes CASGQGQETQYF. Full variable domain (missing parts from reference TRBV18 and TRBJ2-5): NAGVMQNPRHLVRRRGQEARLRCSPMKGHSHVYWYRQLPEEGLKFMVYLQKENIIDESGMPKERFSAEFPKEGPSILRIQQVVRGDSAAYFCASGQGQETQYFGPGTRLLVL.

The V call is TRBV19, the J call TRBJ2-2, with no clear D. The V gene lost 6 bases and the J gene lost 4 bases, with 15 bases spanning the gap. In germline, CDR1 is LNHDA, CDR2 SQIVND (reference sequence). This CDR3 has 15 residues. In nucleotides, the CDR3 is TGTGCCAGTAGATCTTGGGCGTCTGTCACCGGGGAGCTGTTTTTT. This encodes CASRSWASVTGELFF.

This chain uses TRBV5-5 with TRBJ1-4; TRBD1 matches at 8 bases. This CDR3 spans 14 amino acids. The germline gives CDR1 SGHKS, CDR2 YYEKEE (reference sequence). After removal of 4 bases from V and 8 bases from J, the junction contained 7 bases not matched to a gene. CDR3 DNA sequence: TGTGCCAGCAGCCCAGGGGGCCTGGACGAAAAACTGTTTTTT. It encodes CASSPGGLDEKLFF.

CDR3 coding DNA: TGTGCCAGCAGCCCGCGGGGGGTCGATTCACCCCTCCACTTT. Protein: CASSPRGVDSPLHF. This rearrangement joins TRBV6-5 to TRBJ1-6, with D possibly matching TRBD1 (5 bases). The CDR3 has 14 residues. The V gene lost 6 bases and the J gene lost 8 bases, with 14 bases spanning the gap. Looked up from germline, CDR1 is MNHEY and CDR2 is SVGAGI.

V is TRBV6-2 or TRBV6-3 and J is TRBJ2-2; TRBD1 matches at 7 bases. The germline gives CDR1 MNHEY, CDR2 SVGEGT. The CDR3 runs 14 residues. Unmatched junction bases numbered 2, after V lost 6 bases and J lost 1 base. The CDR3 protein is CASSRDRNTGELFF. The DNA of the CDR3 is TGTGCCAGCAGCCGGGACAGGAACACCGGGGAGCTGTTTTTT.

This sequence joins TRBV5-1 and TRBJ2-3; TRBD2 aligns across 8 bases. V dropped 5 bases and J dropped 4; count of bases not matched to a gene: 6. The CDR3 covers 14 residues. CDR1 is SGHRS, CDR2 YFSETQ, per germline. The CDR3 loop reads CASRTGGASDTQYF. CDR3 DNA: TGCGCCAGCAGAACCGGGGGGGCGTCAGATACGCAGTATTTT.